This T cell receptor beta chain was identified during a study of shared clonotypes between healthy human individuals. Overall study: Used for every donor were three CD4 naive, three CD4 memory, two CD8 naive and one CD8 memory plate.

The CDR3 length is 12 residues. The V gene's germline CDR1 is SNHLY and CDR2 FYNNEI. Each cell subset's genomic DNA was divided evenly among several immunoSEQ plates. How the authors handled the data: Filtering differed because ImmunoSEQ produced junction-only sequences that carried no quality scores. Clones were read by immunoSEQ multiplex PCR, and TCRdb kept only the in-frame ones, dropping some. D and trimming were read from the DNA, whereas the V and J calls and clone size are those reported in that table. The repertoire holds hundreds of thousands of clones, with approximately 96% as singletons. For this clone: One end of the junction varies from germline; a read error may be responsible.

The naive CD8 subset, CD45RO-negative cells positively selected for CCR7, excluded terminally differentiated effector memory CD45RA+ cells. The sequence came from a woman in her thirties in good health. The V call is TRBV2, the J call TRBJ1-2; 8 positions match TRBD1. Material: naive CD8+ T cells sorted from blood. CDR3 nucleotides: TGTGCCAGAGACAGGGGCTTTTCCGGCTATGGCTTC. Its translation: CARDRGFSGYGF. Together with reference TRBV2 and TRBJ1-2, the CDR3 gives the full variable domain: EPEVTQTPSHQVTQMGQEVILRCVPISNHLYFYWYRQILGQKVEFLVSFYNNEISEKSEIFDDQFSVERPDGSNFTLKIRSTKLEDSAMYFCARDRGFSGYGFGSGTRLTVV.